This T cell receptor (beta chain) was documented in a study of T cells in Graves' hyperthyroidism and ophthalmopathy. Study findings and constraints: Among thyroid clonotypes expanded above 0.001, most also appeared in blood.

What was amplified from RNA transcripts were TCR beta CDR3 regions. A set of HTBI primers served as the primers for a first-round RT-PCR of the TCR CDR3. Each CDR3 protein gets one entry after TCRdb re-called the multiplex PCR reads with MiXCR. The sample shows fewer than 400,000 distinct CDR3 sequences, roughly 15% of them seen only once. Orbital computed tomography, thyroid ultrasound, serum thyroxine and TRAb, and clinical symptoms together informed the diagnoses. Turning to this clonotype: The antigen remains unidentified. One end of the junction does not line up with germline, which may come from a read error.

Germline values: CDR1 SNHLY, CDR2 FYNNEI. CDR3 length: 14 residues. Sequencing was done on a sample of blood. This clonotype was sampled from a man aged 30 to 45 with Graves' hyperthyroidism. This chain uses TRBV2 with TRBJ2-7, with TRBD2 matching over 7 bases. CDR3 sequence: CASSQRLAGNEQYF. In nucleotides, the CDR3 is TGCGCCAGCAGCCAGAGACTAGCCGGCAACGAGCAATACTTC.